The source of this T cell receptor beta chain is a study of blood T cells in healthy people across ages. Through a sample-barcoded 5' primer and a J-beta primer mix, a second PCR was run for roughly 6 to 12 cycles. MiXCR, applied by TCRdb to the 5' RACE reads, yields one record per CDR3 protein. The sample includes 1 million or so distinct CDR3 sequences, less than 25% of them seen just once. Study findings and constraints: Naive T cell percentage and TCR beta diversity correlated strongly. Long-lived donors carried more naive CD4+ cells and greater diversity than aged donors.

All donors came from Russia, were Caucasian and healthy, and spanned ages roughly 6 to 95. This clonotype has just a few counts. The antigen is undetermined. The same sample was also used in a study of T cells of mothers and their children. That investigation notes: Per mother, over 8 million TCR beta CDR3 reads were obtained; per child, approximately 3.2 million.

The TCR comes from a girl aged 2-10 years in good health. Input material: blood.

The CDR3 sequence: CAISEKSGVAYNEQFF. Here the CDR3 DNA reads TGTGCCATCAGTGAGAAGTCGGGGGTGGCCTACAATGAGCAGTTCTTC. The chain carries TRBV10-3 and TRBJ2-5; the D gene is possibly TRBD2 (6 bases). The J call may be faulty, since TRBJ2-1 better matches the DNA end. Germline values: CDR1 ENHRY, CDR2 SYGVKD. The CDR3 runs 16 residues.